A selection of T cell receptor beta chains follows, all from one sample in a study of human thymus T cells. TCRdb's copy holds only in-frame clones and misses some; the assay was immunoSEQ multiplex PCR. The data show tens of thousands of clones, roughly 96% seen once. The sequenced sample was thymus tissue. These receptor sequences come from a girl under three years old with a congenital heart defect but otherwise immunologically healthy. Each CDR3 is given with its conserved first and last residue. A D gene is named only where the DNA matches it firmly. Size is omitted from some rows. Given values are once, few, many or a class for expanded clones.

CDR3aa	CDR3nt	v_gene	abundance	j_gene	d_gene
CASSARAANTGELFF	TGTGCCAGCAGCGCCAGGGCTGCGAACACCGGGGAGCTGTTTTTT	TRBV4-2	-	TRBJ2-2	-
CASGSRTGELFF	TGTGCTAGTGGTTCCCGGACCGGGGAGCTGTTTTTT	TRBV12-5	-	TRBJ2-2	-
CASSYSGGGTDTQYF	TGTGCCAGCAGTTACTCAGGGGGTGGGACAGATACGCAGTATTTT	TRBV6-6	-	TRBJ2-3	-
CASSPVAGTSGRYDTGELFF	TGTGCCAGCTCACCCGTTGCCGGGACTAGCGGGAGATACGACACCGGGGAGCTGTTTTTT	TRBV18	-	TRBJ2-2	TRBD2
CASSLFRVAKNIQYF	TGTGCCAGCAGCTTATTTCGGGTAGCCAAAAACATTCAGTACTTC	TRBV13	once	TRBJ2-4	-
CASSQSQRETGYNEQFF	TGCGCCAGCAGCCAATCTCAACGGGAGACGGGGTACAATGAGCAGTTCTTC	TRBV4-3	few	TRBJ2-1	-
CATSRDKDSYQPQHF	TGTGCCACCAGCAGAGATAAGGACAGTTATCAGCCCCAGCATTTT	TRBV15	-	TRBJ1-5	-
CASSQSKRSHEYNEQFF	TGCGCCAGCAGCCAATCCAAAAGATCCCACGAGTACAATGAGCAGTTCTTC	TRBV4-1	-	TRBJ2-1	-
CASSQETQGIHEQYF	TGCGCCAGCAGCCAAGAAACACAGGGGATACACGAGCAGTACTTC	TRBV4-1	-	TRBJ2-7	TRBD1
CASTLAGSSYEQYF	TGTGCCAGCACCCTAGCGGGGAGCTCCTACGAGCAGTACTTC	TRBV18	-	TRBJ2-7	TRBD2
CASSLFDQHNYGYTF	TGTGCTAGCAGCCTTTTTGACCAGCATAACTATGGCTACACCTTC	TRBV7-7	-	TRBJ1-2	-
CASSQDGASGVANTGELFF	TGCGCCAGCAGCCAAGATGGGGCTAGCGGAGTTGCGAACACCGGGGAGCTGTTTTTT	TRBV4-3	-	TRBJ2-2	TRBD2
CASSHQKNTRGLTEAFF	TGTGCCAGCTCGCACCAAAAAAACACAAGGGGACTGACTGAAGCTTTCTTT	TRBV18	-	TRBJ1-1	-
CSVERFRVNYGYTF	TGCAGCGTTGAACGGTTTAGAGTTAACTATGGCTACACCTTC	TRBV29-1	-	TRBJ1-2	-
CASSYRGPDPNYGYTF	TGTGCCAGCAGTTACAGGGGGCCCGACCCGAACTATGGCTACACCTTC	TRBV6-6	-	TRBJ1-2	TRBD1
CSGKGANEQYF	TGCAGTGGGAAGGGCGCCAACGAGCAGTACTTC	TRBV20-1	few	TRBJ2-7	-
CASSPNRVNTEAFF	TGTGCCAGCAGCCCGAACAGGGTCAACACTGAAGCTTTCTTT	TRBV13	-	TRBJ1-1	-
CASSLAGTSGSSADTQYF	TGTGCCAGCAGCTTAGCCGGGACTAGCGGGAGTAGCGCAGATACGCAGTATTTT	TRBV7-2	-	TRBJ2-3	TRBD2
CASSLIPSVYNEQFF	TGTGCCAGCAGCTTGATACCGTCCGTCTACAATGAGCAGTTCTTC	TRBV5-6	-	TRBJ2-1	-
CASSVGLAGEGDTGELFF	TGTGCCAGCAGCGTGGGACTAGCGGGAGAGGGGGACACCGGGGAGCTGTTTTTT	TRBV9	-	TRBJ2-2	TRBD2
CASSPGDPVRLFF	TGTGCCAGCAGCCCTGGAGACCCAGTGAGACTGTTTTTT	TRBV5-5	-	TRBJ1-4	-
CASSVVPGTDTQYF	TGTGCCAGCAGCGTAGTCCCGGGGACAGATACGCAGTATTTT	TRBV9	-	TRBJ2-3	-
CASSLIAPGEAYEQYF	TGTGCCAGCAGTCTAATCGCCCCAGGGGAGGCCTACGAGCAGTACTTC	TRBV27	-	TRBJ2-7	-
CASSAGGGYGYTF	TGTGCCAGCAGCGCAGGGGGCGGATATGGCTACACCTTC	TRBV7-8	once	TRBJ1-2	TRBD1
CASSAGPTANTGELFF	TGTGCCAGCAGCGCAGGGCCTACAGCTAACACCGGGGAGCTGTTTTTT	TRBV9	-	TRBJ2-2	-
CASSRRTGGSPLHF	TGTGCCAGCAGTCGTCGGACTGGGGGCTCACCCCTCCACTTT	TRBV28	-	TRBJ1-6	-
CASSLKRKNTGELFF	TGTGCCAGCAGCTTAAAGCGGAAGAACACCGGGGAGCTGTTTTTT	TRBV7-2	-	TRBJ2-2	-
CASSFMDEQYF	TGTGCCAGCAGCTTTATGGACGAGCAGTACTTC	TRBV7-2	once	TRBJ2-7	-
CAWIAKRGNQPQHF	TGTGCCTGGATCGCGAAACGAGGCAATCAGCCCCAGCATTTT	TRBV30	once	TRBJ1-5	-
CASSARGRGQNEQFF	TGTGCCAGCAGTGCCCGCGGGAGGGGGCAAAATGAGCAGTTCTTC	TRBV6-5	-	TRBJ2-1	TRBD2
CASSEVDGANTGELFF	TGTGCCAGCAGTGAAGTTGACGGAGCGAACACCGGGGAGCTGTTTTTT	TRBV25-1	once	TRBJ2-2	-
CAMGGRDEKLFF	TGTGCCATGGGAGGTCGGGATGAAAAACTGTTTTTT	TRBV5-4	-	TRBJ1-4	-
CASSSDRDNSSNQPQHF	TGTGCCAGCAGCTCCGACAGGGACAATTCGAGCAATCAGCCCCAGCATTTT	TRBV5-8	-	TRBJ1-5	TRBD1
CASSLTGQGARETQYF	TGTGCCAGCAGCTTAACGGGACAGGGGGCCCGGGAGACCCAGTACTTC	TRBV7-4	-	TRBJ2-5	TRBD1
CASSLGSGRPQKTQYF	TGTGCCAGCAGCTTAGGGTCGGGGCGACCGCAGAAGACCCAGTACTTC	TRBV11-2	-	TRBJ2-5	-
CSVERALLRAQYF	TGCAGCGTTGAAAGGGCCCTGCTGAGGGCCCAGTACTTC	TRBV29-1	-	TRBJ2-5	-
CASRPTSGRAHEQFF	TGTGCCAGCAGGCCGACTAGCGGGAGGGCCCATGAGCAGTTCTTC	TRBV11-2	-	TRBJ2-1	TRBD2
CASSRLAGEAHNEQFF	TGTGCCAGCAGTAGACTAGCGGGAGAGGCCCACAATGAGCAGTTCTTC	TRBV6-6	-	TRBJ2-1	TRBD2
CASSFETGGFYGYTF	TGTGCCAGCAGTTTCGAGACAGGGGGCTTCTATGGCTACACCTTC	TRBV28	-	TRBJ1-2	TRBD1
CATSRGGFDTQYF	TGTGCCACCAGCAGAGGGGGGTTTGATACGCAGTATTTT	TRBV15	-	TRBJ2-3	-
CASSPVPGQVYNEQFF	TGTGCCAGCAGTCCCGTCCCGGGACAGGTTTACAATGAGCAGTTCTTC	TRBV6-4	-	TRBJ2-1	TRBD1
CASSLRGLDEQYF	TGCGCCAGCAGCTTGAGGGGGCTCGACGAGCAGTACTTC	TRBV5-1	-	TRBJ2-7	TRBD1
CASSPYEFPYEQYF	TGTGCCAGCTCCCCCTACGAATTCCCCTACGAGCAGTACTTC	TRBV18	-	TRBJ2-7	-
CASTSWTSGGRTQGNEQFF	TGTGCCAGTACCTCCTGGACTAGCGGGGGACGGACGCAGGGCAATGAGCAGTTCTTC	TRBV19	-	TRBJ2-1	TRBD2
CASSHLSGLIRHEQFF	TGCGCCAGCAGCCACTTATCAGGACTCATCCGCCATGAGCAGTTCTTC	TRBV4-1	-	TRBJ2-1	-
CASSHTSGRNQETQYF	TGTGCCAGCAGTCACACTAGCGGGAGGAACCAAGAGACCCAGTACTTC	TRBV28	-	TRBJ2-5	TRBD2
CASSPRGATYEQYF	TGTGCCAGCAGCCCCCGGGGAGCTACCTACGAGCAGTACTTC	TRBV7-2	-	TRBJ2-7	-
CASGLWGAGNTEAFF	TGTGCTAGTGGTTTGTGGGGGGCCGGGAACACTGAAGCTTTCTTT	TRBV12-5	once	TRBJ1-1	-
CASSQVSKREQFF	TGTGCCAGCAGCCAAGTTTCAAAGCGGGAGCAGTTCTTC	TRBV14	-	TRBJ2-1	-
CASSQDTRCGSGELFF	TGTGCCAGCAGCCAAGACACCAGATGTGGATCCGGGGAGCTGTTTTTT	TRBV14	-	TRBJ2-2	-
CASSQGGLALTDTQYF	TGTGCCAGCAGCCAGGGGGGACTAGCGCTCACAGATACGCAGTATTTT	TRBV7-3	-	TRBJ2-3	TRBD2
CASSLWPGAATGELFF	TGTGCCAGCAGTTTATGGCCCGGGGCTGCCACCGGGGAGCTGTTTTTT	TRBV28	-	TRBJ2-2	-
CSVEGTGASYGYTF	TGCAGCGTTGAAGGGACAGGGGCCAGCTATGGCTACACCTTC	TRBV29-1	-	TRBJ1-2	TRBD1
CASSLTDRQYEQYF	TGTGCCAGCAGTTTGACGGACAGGCAGTACGAGCAGTACTTC	TRBV28	-	TRBJ2-7	TRBD1
CASSPIIKFSGNTIYF	TGTGCCAGCTCACCTATCATTAAGTTCTCTGGAAACACCATATATTTT	TRBV18	-	TRBJ1-3	-